Following are 9 T cell receptor beta chains from one sample sequenced in a study of blood T cell repertoires in COVID-19. Method: immunoSEQ multiplex PCR; TCRdb's copy keeps in-frame clones and lacks some. The table has about 390,000 clones, over 75% seen once. Specimen: peripheral blood. The receptors originated from a woman aged 55 to 70 with COVID-19, enrolled during active disease.

V gene TRBV6-6 combines with J gene TRBJ2-4; tentative D call: TRBD1 (5 bases). CDR1 and CDR2 (germline): MNHNY, SVGAGI (reference sequence). V lost 0 bases to trimming and J lost 10 bases, with 7 bases between them. CDR3 length: 12 residues. CDR3 DNA: TGTGCCAGCAGTTACTCAGGGGAAATTCAGTACTTC. Translated, it gives CASSYSGEIQYF.

V usage is TRBV18 and J usage is TRBJ1-2; tentative D call: TRBD1 (5 bases). The germline CDR1 and CDR2 sequences are KGHSH and LQKENI. Trimming left V 8 bases short and J 4 bases short, with 17 bases between. This CDR3 has 14 amino acids. As DNA, the CDR3 is TGTGCCAGCCTCCCCGGGGGTCGTGGCTATGGCTACACCTTC. It encodes CASLPGGRGYGYTF.

This chain links TRBV9 with TRBJ2-1; D perhaps matches TRBD1 (6 bases). V was pared by 0 bases and J by 3 bases, with 13 bases between. The CDR3 is made up of 16 amino acids. Germline CDR1 SGDLS, CDR2 YYNGEE. CDR3 in DNA: TGTGCCAGCAGCGTAGGAGGACAGCCGAGCTACAATGAGCAGTTCTTC. As protein: CASSVGGQPSYNEQFF.

V is TRBV5-4 and J is TRBJ2-7; possible D gene TRBD1, 5 bases. Germline CDR1 and CDR2: SGHNT and YYREEE (reference sequence). Trimming shortened V by 0 bases and J by 6 bases, and 10 bases separated the two germline ends. The CDR3 is 13 residues long. The CDR3 coding sequence is TGTGCCAGCAGCTTGGTAGGCACAGGCGAGCAGTACTTC. Its translation: CASSLVGTGEQYF.

Only a few counts were recorded for this clone. The chain employs TRBV2 and TRBJ1-1; 8 bases agree with TRBD1. Germline CDR1 and CDR2: SNHLY and FYNNEI. The CDR3 spans 13 residues. After removal of 6 bases from V and 2 bases from J, the junction contained 2 bases not matched to a gene. For the CDR3, the DNA is TGTGCCAGCAGACAGGGGGAAAACACTGAAGCTTTCTTT. Its protein product is CASRQGENTEAFF. Supplemented by reference TRBV2 and TRBJ1-1, the full variable domain reads EPEVTQTPSHQVTQMGQEVILRCVPISNHLYFYWYRQILGQKVEFLVSFYNNEISEKSEIFDDQFSVERPDGSNFTLKIRSTKLEDSAMYFCASRQGENTEAFFGQGTRLTVV.

The genes are TRBV19 and TRBJ2-4; perhaps TRBD2 as D (5 bases). Germline V lookup: CDR1 LNHDA, CDR2 SQIVND (reference sequence). V lost 4 bases and J lost 2, with 15 bases in between. The CDR3 loop spans 16 amino acids. CDR3 region: CASSKDPEGSKNIQYF. CDR3 nucleotides: TGTGCCAGTAGTAAAGATCCCGAGGGTTCCAAAAACATTCAGTACTTC.

V gene TRBV7-2 combines with J gene TRBJ1-3, with D perhaps TRBD1 (5 bases). This CDR3 has 15 amino acids. Trimming took off 7 bases at V and 0 bases at J, with 13 bases between the two ends. Germline V gives CDR1 SGHTA, CDR2 FQGNSA. This chain's CDR3 is CASTVDRSSGNTIYF. DNA of the CDR3: TGTGCCAGCACCGTCGACAGATCCTCTGGAAACACCATATATTTT.

This clone came up a few times. Here the CDR3 DNA reads TGTGCCAGCAGTGGGGAGGCCTCGTCCCAGCATTTT. It codes for CASSGEASSQHF. The chain employs TRBV2 and TRBJ1-5; the D is unclear. The CDR3 extends over 12 amino acids. Germline lookup yields CDR1 SNHLY and CDR2 FYNNEI. Trimming took off 4 bases at V and 11 bases at J, with 12 bases between the two ends.

The chain couples TRBV4-2 to TRBJ2-5; 7 bases are a match to TRBD2. CDR1 is LGHNA, CDR2 YNFKEQ, per germline. This CDR3 contains 17 residues. V shed 4 bases, J shed 3 bases, and the junction held 14 bases outside the gene matches. CDR3 residues: CASSPSRGGGTEETQYF. The CDR3, as DNA: TGTGCCAGCAGCCCTTCGAGGGGCGGGGGAACCGAAGAGACCCAGTACTTC.